The next 23 T cell receptor beta chains were all read from a single sample in a study of human T cells and chemical hapten exposure. Documented time point: patch test 1, 2 weeks after DPC sensitization. Sample treatment: therapeutic diphenylcyclopropenone sensitization with weekly scalp DPC. TCRdb re-called the RACE reads with MiXCR, one entry per CDR3 protein. The sample yields 95,000 or so distinct CDR3 sequences, about 10% seen once. The material sequenced was whole blood, taken in connection with sensitization to the hapten diphenylcyclopropenone (DPC). These receptor sequences come from a man aged 35 to 55 with alopecia areata. Some clones in this sample may be carry-over from other donors' samples.

The chain carries TRBV29-1 and TRBJ2-7, with 7 bases that match TRBD1. Germline-derived CDR1 and CDR2 are SQVTM and ANQGSEA. The CDR3 totals 14 residues. Trimming removed 6 bases from V and 2 bases from J; junction bases left unmatched: 10. The CDR3 nucleotides are TGCAGCGTAGAGAGACAGGGTGTAGCCTACGAGCAGTACTTC. Its translation: CSVERQGVAYEQYF.

The V call is TRBV12-3 or TRBV12-4, the J call TRBJ2-3, with TRBD2 matching over 9 bases. The J segment lost 2 bases and the V segment lost 10 bases, leaving 10 bases of the junction unmatched. This CDR3 region has 15 residues. As DNA, the CDR3 is TGTGCCACCCAGGCGGGGGGGCGATCCACAGATACGCAGTATTTT. As protein: CATQAGGRSTDTQYF.

This clonotype was seen only a few times. J is TRBJ1-1 and V is TRBV12-3 or TRBV12-4, with D possibly TRBD1 on 5 matching bases. Trimming pared 6 bases from V and 3 bases from J, leaving 11 bases between. The CDR3 totals 13 residues. The CDR3 here is CASSRTGDTEAFF. DNA of the CDR3: TGTGCCAGCAGCCGTACAGGTGACACTGAAGCTTTCTTT.

This clonotype showed up many times. The chain uses TRBV23-1 and TRBJ2-1, with 7 nucleotides matching TRBD2. Being an ORF, TRBV23-1 has a function that is uncertain. This CDR3 is built from 17 residues. Trimming at V came to 3 bases and at J to 4 bases, leaving 12 bases not matched to a gene. In nucleotides, the CDR3 is TGCGCCAGCAGTCACCGCATAATAGCGGGCAATTACAATGAGCAGTTCTTC. Its protein product is CASSHRIIAGNYNEQFF.

This clonotype was seen a handful of times. The J gene is TRBJ2-3, the V gene TRBV20-1; the match to TRBD2 covers 9 bases. J gave up 1 base and V 3 bases, and 5 bases lay outside the gene matches. Germline lookup yields CDR1 DFQATT and CDR2 SNEGSKA (reference sequence). The length of the CDR3 is 15 residues. This CDR3 reads CSASFSGSRTDTQYF. CDR3 nucleotide sequence: TGCAGTGCTAGTTTTAGCGGGAGCCGCACAGATACGCAGTATTTT.

The table lists this clonotype with a few counts. The V call is TRBV12-3 or TRBV12-4, the J call TRBJ2-7; 7 bases line up with TRBD1. V shed 3 bases and J 5 bases; nucleotides not matched to a gene: 10. The CDR3 sequence is 15 residues long. The CDR3 DNA reads TGTGCCAGCAGTTTGAGGACAGGAGGAAGGGACGAGCAGTACGTC. This gives the protein CASSLRTGGRDEQYV.

This clonotype was counted only a few times. The genes are TRBV18 and TRBJ2-7; unclear D gene. The V end was cut by 2 bases, the J end by 6 bases, with 14 bases between. In germline, CDR1 is KGHSH, CDR2 LQKENI. CDR3 length: 14 amino acids. This CDR3 reads CASSPETLFGEQYF. The CDR3 nucleotides read TGTGCCAGCTCACCAGAGACCCTTTTTGGCGAGCAGTACTTC. Full variable domain (remainder filled in from reference TRBV18 and TRBJ2-7): NAGVMQNPRHLVRRRGQEARLRCSPMKGHSHVYWYRQLPEEGLKFMVYLQKENIIDESGMPKERFSAEFPKEGPSILRIQQVVRGDSAAYFCASSPETLFGEQYFGPGTRLTVT.

This chain uses TRBV14 with TRBJ2-6, with 8 bases identical to TRBD1. From germline, CDR1 is SGHDN and CDR2 FVKESK. The CDR3 is 15 residues long. V trimming: 3 bases; J trimming: 4 bases; junction bases outside the gene matches: 2. CDR3 sequence: CASSHRGRGANVLTF. The DNA for the CDR3 is TGTGCCAGCAGCCACAGGGGGCGGGGGGCCAACGTCCTGACTTTC.

This clonotype has at least ten counts. This chain links TRBV29-1 with TRBJ1-1; perhaps TRBD1 as D (6 bases). The V gene's germline CDR1 is SQVTM and CDR2 ANQGSEA. V gave up 6 bases and J gave up 2 bases, with 13 bases separating them. The length of the CDR3 is 13 residues. The CDR3: CSVGGQTNTEAFF. CDR3 coding DNA: TGCAGCGTCGGCGGACAGACCAACACTGAAGCTTTCTTT.

The J gene is TRBJ2-7, the V gene TRBV6-2 or TRBV6-3, with D perhaps matching TRBD1 or TRBD2 (5 bases each). Germline CDR1 is MNHEY and CDR2 is SVGEGT. Trimming pared 2 bases from V and 2 bases from J, leaving 16 bases between. This CDR3 contains 16 residues. The chain's CDR3 is CASSYRSGRMTYEQYV. Here the CDR3 DNA reads TGTGCCAGCAGTTACCGGTCGGGACGGATGACCTACGAGCAGTACGTC.

This clonotype showed up just a few times. This chain joins TRBV27 and TRBJ2-7; D may be TRBD2 (6 bases). Trimming stripped 0 bases from V and 5 bases from J, with 14 bases between. The CDR3 contains 15 residues. CDR1 is MNHEY and CDR2 is SMNVEV in the germline V gene (reference sequence). CDR3 amino acids: CASSLSGRGTNEQYV. The CDR3 DNA follows: TGTGCCAGCAGTTTATCAGGTCGGGGGACCAACGAGCAGTACGTC.

This clonotype was picked up a small number of times. The CDR3 spells CASSLRGGGRQETQYF. CDR3 DNA: TGTGCCAGCAGCTTAAGAGGCGGGGGCCGGCAAGAGACCCAGTACTTC. This chain uses TRBV7-3 with TRBJ2-5; possibly TRBD2 for D (7 bases). The CDR3 has 16 residues. V lost 1 base, J lost 2 bases, and 14 bases lay in between. Germline assignment: CDR1 SGHTA and CDR2 FQGTGA. Looking up the rest from reference TRBV7-3 and TRBJ2-5 gives the full variable domain: GAGVSQTPSNKVTEKGKYVELRCDPISGHTALYWYRQSLGQGPEFLIYFQGTGAADDSGLPNDRFFAVRPEGSVSTLKIQRTERGDSAVYLCASSLRGGGRQETQYFGPGTRLLVL.

This clonotype was seen repeatedly, ten times or more. CDR3 amino acids: CASSNRGTSGSNTYEQYV. The DNA of the CDR3 is TGTGCCAGCAGCAATCGTGGGACTAGCGGGAGTAATACCTACGAGCAGTACGTC. V and J are TRBV21-1 and TRBJ2-7; the table calls TRBD2, which could not be checked here. TRBV21-1 is labeled a pseudogene. The CDR3 runs 18 residues.

Many counts were recorded for this clonotype. The CDR3 nucleotides are TGTGCCAGCAGTGACTACGCCTACGAGCAGTACTTC. This codes for CASSDYAYEQYF. The chain joins TRBV25-1 to TRBJ2-7; D unclear. V was cut by 3 bases and J by 2 bases, with 5 bases left in between. Germline CDR1 MGHDK, CDR2 SYGVNS. This CDR3 contains 12 residues.

The sample holds a few counts of this clonotype. The chain joins TRBV11-2 to TRBJ2-3; D is ambiguous. V was pared by 11 bases and J by 1 base, with 16 bases between. This CDR3 comprises 14 residues. The V gene's germline CDR1 is SGHAT and CDR2 FQNNGV. The CDR3 reads CASAPATRTDTQYF. DNA of the CDR3: TGTGCCTCCGCTCCAGCTACTCGCACAGATACGCAGTATTTT. Looking up the rest from reference TRBV11-2 and TRBJ2-3 gives the full variable domain: EAGVAQSPRYKIIEKRQSVAFWCNPISGHATLYWYQQILGQGPKLLIQFQNNGVVDDSQLPKDRFSAERLKGVDSTLKIQPAKLEDSAVYLCASAPATRTDTQYFGPGTRLTVL.

The chain recombines TRBV7-2 with TRBJ2-1, with 16 bases identical to TRBD2. Trimming removed 1 base from V and 7 bases from J; junction bases left unmatched: 7. The CDR3 spans 18 residues. Germline lookup yields CDR1 SGHTA and CDR2 FQGNSA. CDR3 in DNA: TGTGCCAGCAGCTTAGGGGGACTAGCGGGAGGGAATACGAATGAGCAGTTCTTC. It specifies CASSLGGLAGGNTNEQFF.

This sequence joins TRBV7-9 and TRBJ1-1; 8 nucleotides agree with TRBD1. The CDR3 spans 15 residues. J was trimmed by 0 bases and V by 3 bases; bases with no gene match: 3. Per germline, CDR1 SEHNR and CDR2 FQNEAQ (reference sequence). This chain's CDR3 is CASSFGQGLNTEAFF. CDR3 in DNA: TGTGCCAGCAGCTTTGGACAGGGCCTGAACACTGAAGCTTTCTTT.

This clonotype appeared a few times. A read error may produce the germline difference seen at one junction end. The genes are TRBV12-3 or TRBV12-4 and TRBJ1-3; D not certain. The CDR3 consists of 14 residues. CDR3 in amino acids: CASRLAGSGNTIYF. The CDR3 bases are TGTGCCAGCAGATTAGCGGGAAGTGGAAACACCATATATTTT.

In its sample, this clonotype was seen a few times. CDR3 DNA: TGTGCCAGCCATCGACCCTGGGGCCAAGAGACCCAGTACTTC. This encodes CASHRPWGQETQYF. The chain joins TRBV6-2 or TRBV6-3 to TRBJ2-5; D is unclear. Per the germline V gene, CDR1 is MNHEY and CDR2 is SVGEGT. V gave up 8 bases and J gave up 1 base, with 14 bases separating them. CDR3 length: 14 residues.

Note on this clonotype: A read error may account for a junction end that differs from germline. The chain employs TRBV29-1 and TRBJ2-1; perhaps TRBD2 as D (6 bases). This CDR3 has 15 amino acids. Per the germline V gene, CDR1 is SQVTM and CDR2 is ANQGSEA. CDR3 coding DNA: TGCAGCGTTGAGTTGCGGGGTAGCTCCTACAATCAGCAGTTCTTC. Translated: CSVELRGSSYNQQFF.

The chain is built from TRBV11-2 and TRBJ2-5, with 7 positions matching TRBD2. V shed 1 base, J shed 5 bases, and the junction held 7 bases outside the gene matches. Germline V gene sequence: CDR1 SGHAT, CDR2 FQNNGV. The CDR3 length is 15 residues. CDR3 nucleotide sequence: TGTGCCAGCAGCTTAGCGCGGGGGTCCGCGGAGACCCAGTACTTC. Amino acids: CASSLARGSAETQYF. The entire variable domain, with the rest obtained from reference TRBV11-2 and TRBJ2-5, is as follows: EAGVAQSPRYKIIEKRQSVAFWCNPISGHATLYWYQQILGQGPKLLIQFQNNGVVDDSQLPKDRFSAERLKGVDSTLKIQPAKLEDSAVYLCASSLARGSAETQYFGPGTRLLVL.

The rearrangement uses TRBV7-2 and TRBJ2-2, with 9 bases that match TRBD2. The CDR3 is 16 residues long. Per germline, CDR1 SGHTA and CDR2 FQGNSA. Germline trimming cut 1 base from V and 7 bases from J; bases unmatched to any gene: 7. CDR3 nucleotides: TGTGCCAGCAGCTTAGATCCGGCGGGAGGGCTCGGGGAGCTGTTTTTT. Translating it yields CASSLDPAGGLGELFF.

This clonotype was seen at least ten times. Here the CDR3 reads CASIRQGWGDYGYTF. The CDR3 DNA sequence: TGTGCCAGCATCCGACAGGGTTGGGGGGACTATGGCTACACCTTC. The chain has TRBV6-5 and TRBJ1-2, with TRBD1 matching over 7 bases. Losses at the gene ends were 7 bases for V and 3 bases for J; bases not matched to a gene: 11. This CDR3 is built from 15 residues. Germline CDR1 and CDR2: MNHEY and SVGAGI.